The rows below give T cell receptor beta chains drawn from one sample of a study of blood T cell repertoires in COVID-19. TCRdb's copy holds only in-frame clones and misses some; the assay was immunoSEQ multiplex PCR. The data contain about 260,000 clones, about nine tenths of them seen just once; the ten biggest clones take up around 9.5%. Sequenced material: peripheral blood. The source of these receptors is a man aged 35-49 years who had recovered from COVID-19. The CDR3 runs from the conserved cysteine through the conserved F or W. D genes are given only for firm matches. A clone size is listed for some rows: how often the clone was seen (once, few, many), or a class if it is expanded.

clone_size	j_call	d_call	v_call	cdr3_nt	cdr3_aa
-	TRBJ2-1	TRBD2	TRBV10-3	TGTGCCATCAGTGGGCCGGCGGGAGGGCTCAATGAGCAGTTCTTC	CAISGPAGGLNEQFF
-	TRBJ2-1	TRBD1	TRBV4-3	TGCGCCAGCAGCCAAGTACTCGGACAGGACTCTAACTCCTACAATGAGCAGTTCTTC	CASSQVLGQDSNSYNEQFF
-	TRBJ2-2	TRBD1	TRBV9	TGTGCCAGCAGCAAGGACAGGGCTGTCACCGGGGAGCTGTTTTTT	CASSKDRAVTGELFF
-	TRBJ2-1	TRBD1	TRBV5-4	TGTGCCAGCAGGCCCACCGGGACAGGGGGTGAAAGGCAGTTCTTC	CASRPTGTGGERQFF
-	TRBJ2-1	TRBD2	TRBV2	TGTGCCAGCAGTGCCAGGCTAGCGGGGCCCTACAATGAGCAGTTCTTC	CASSARLAGPYNEQFF
-	TRBJ1-1	TRBD1	TRBV7-9	TGTGCCAGCAGCCCCGACAGGGGACCGTACACTGAAGCTTTCTTT	CASSPDRGPYTEAFF
-	TRBJ1-6	TRBD1	TRBV6-2/TRBV6-3	TGTGCCAGCAGTTACCCGCAGGGGGCGAATTATTCACCCCTCCACTTT	CASSYPQGANYSPLHF
-	TRBJ2-1	-	TRBV18	TGTGCCAGCTCACCAACACCAACAAGGGGTTTCTACAATGAGCAGTTCTTC	CASSPTPTRGFYNEQFF
-	TRBJ1-6	-	TRBV7-8	TGTGCCAGCAGCCAAGACAGCAGGTCACCCCTCCACTTT	CASSQDSRSPLHF
-	TRBJ2-1	TRBD1	TRBV24-1	TGTGCCACCAGTGACCTGCAGGGGGCGGGGAATGAGCAGTTCTTC	CATSDLQGAGNEQFF
-	TRBJ2-4	TRBD2	TRBV28	TGTGCCAGCAGTTCCCCGGGCGCGGGAGTACCCAAAAACATTCAGTACTTC	CASSSPGAGVPKNIQYF
few	TRBJ1-1	-	TRBV11-3	TGTGCCAGCAGCTTAGTAGAGAACACTGAAGCTTTCTTT	CASSLVENTEAFF
-	TRBJ1-1	-	TRBV5-1	TGCGCCAGCAGCGCCCGTGGACAGACTAACACTGAAGCTTTCTTT	CASSARGQTNTEAFF
-	TRBJ2-5	TRBD1	TRBV5-3	TGTGCCGGGAGGACAGGGAGACCCCAAGAGACCCAGTACTTC	CAGRTGRPQETQYF
-	TRBJ1-3	TRBD1	TRBV19	TGTGCCAGTAGTATCGACAGGGGGCAAGCTGGAAACACCATATATTTT	CASSIDRGQAGNTIYF
once	TRBJ2-5	TRBD1	TRBV7-9	TGTGCCAGCAGTTCCGACAGGGTCCGGGAGACCCAGTACTTC	CASSSDRVRETQYF
-	TRBJ1-1	-	TRBV3-1/TRBV3-2	TGTGCCAGCAGCCTACTGACAGGGAACACTGAAGCTTTCTTT	CASSLLTGNTEAFF
-	TRBJ1-1	TRBD1	TRBV5-6	TGTGCCAGCAGCTTGCCAAACCTGGGACAGGGGAACACTGAAGCTTTCTTT	CASSLPNLGQGNTEAFF
-	TRBJ2-1	-	TRBV10-3	TGTGCCATCAGTGCCGAGGGTTTAGGCGAGCAGTTCTTC	CAISAEGLGEQFF
once	TRBJ2-7	-	TRBV6-1	TGTGCCAGCAGTGAAGCCCCTTCTGGAGGGGACTACGAGCAGTACTTC	CASSEAPSGGDYEQYF
-	TRBJ2-3	-	TRBV15	TGTGCCACCAGCAGAGAGGACATCAACACAGATACGCAGTATTTT	CATSREDINTDTQYF
once	TRBJ2-7	-	TRBV27	TGTGCCAGCAGTTTATCGTCCAAACGACAGTATTCCTACGAGCAGTACTTC	CASSLSSKRQYSYEQYF